This paragraph covers one TCR beta chain sequence. Antigen unknown. At one boundary the junction diverges from the germline segment, which might be a read error. This sample is drawn from a study of T cells in Graves' hyperthyroidism and ophthalmopathy. Findings and caveats of the study: In simple terms, a model built on 13 V-J features told ophthalmopathy apart from stable hyperthyroidism. The model identified upcoming ophthalmopathy a median about 6.5 months ahead of onset.

What was amplified from RNA transcripts were TCR beta CDR3 regions. Initially, a first-round RT-PCR of the TCR CDR3 employed the HTBI primer set. TCRdb re-analysed the multiplex PCR reads in MiXCR, keeping a single row per CDR3 protein. The repertoire holds 45,000 to 55,000 distinct CDR3 sequences, with around 55% as singletons. The hyperthyroidism patients had all been newly diagnosed, and their disease duration was under 2 months. Their ages ranged from 18 to 65 years. Uncontrolled infection, other autoimmune disease, pregnancy or lactation excluded patients. The CDR3 covers 14 residues. CDR1 and CDR2 from the germline V gene are MGHDK and SYGVNS.

This sequence was found in a man younger than 35 with Graves' hyperthyroidism. Material for sequencing was peripheral blood or thyroid tissue (not recorded which). V usage is TRBV25-1 and J usage is TRBJ1-1; a possible D gene is TRBD1 (5 bases). The CDR3 sequence: CAGRAPWLDTEAFF. DNA for the CDR3: TGTGCCGGCAGGGCCCCGTGGCTGGACACTGAAGCTTTCTTT.